The T cell receptor (beta chain) under discussion was sequenced for a study of PD-1 blockade in mismatch repair-deficient tumors. Assay used: immunoSEQ multiplex PCR; TCRdb lists only in-frame clones, some missing. The sample has tens of thousands of clones, roughly 75% seen once; the top ten hold more than 2.5%. This CDR3 has 11 residues. The germline V and J ends were trimmed by 7 bases and 8 bases, with 11 bases remaining between them. From germline, CDR1 is MNHNY and CDR2 SVGAGI (reference sequence). The sequence came from an adult with mismatch repair-deficient cancer. The sample in question was peripheral blood, obtained 4 weeks after starting pembrolizumab. The V call is TRBV6-6, the J call TRBJ1-1, with D perhaps TRBD1 (5 bases). CDR3 sequence (DNA): TGTGCCAGCACCGAAGGGACGGAAGCTTTCTTT. As protein: CASTEGTEAFF.